This T cell receptor beta chain was retrieved from a study of T-cell memory formation after mild COVID-19. Looking at the study overall: TCR clustering was largely donor specific.

Researchers used 5'RACE with constant-segment primers to make TCR alpha and TCR beta cDNA libraries that carry sample barcodes and UMIs. TCRdb itself ran the 5' RACE reads through MiXCR, one entry per CDR3 protein. The sample yields about 62,000 distinct CDR3 sequences, approximately 9% seen once. A few counts support this clonotype. Its target is not known. Study-wide results and caveats: Contracting CD4+ clones sat mainly in CM and EM; CD8+ in EMRA.

Germline CDR1 and CDR2: SGHTA and FQGNSA. V gave up 2 bases and J gave up 4 bases; unmatched junction bases: 3. This CDR3 spans 14 amino acids. The sequencing sample was made of PBMCs or a T cell subset sorted from them (not recorded which). J is TRBJ2-3 and V is TRBV7-2; 7 positions match TRBD2. The receptor was isolated from a man between 18 and 35 years old who had mild COVID-19 (a few samples of this study predate the infection). Cell type and time point are not known. CDR3 amino acids: CASSLLAVADTQYF. The CDR3 nucleotides read TGTGCCAGCAGCTTACTAGCGGTCGCAGATACGCAGTATTTT.